One and the same sample provided the 28 T cell receptor beta chains below, sequenced in a study of cytotoxic CD8 clonotypes in ibrutinib-treated CLL (dated by TCRdb to about 2021). The library was prepared using the immunoSEQ multiplex PCR assay. Held by TCRdb, this immuneACCESS table contains in-frame sequences only and omits some clones. Under half of the omission traces to an unresolved V gene where checked; the cause of the rest is unknown. For this sample there are tens of thousands of clones; nearly 70% appear just once. The ten largest account for roughly 13% of the sample. The time point tag for this specimen amounts to: approximately twelve months on ibrutinib. The material was PBMCs, obtained after 12 months of ibrutinib treatment. The receptors were sampled from a human donor with chronic lymphocytic leukemia.

The gene calls are TRBV7-3 and TRBJ2-2; D is ambiguous. This CDR3 spans 14 amino acids. CDR1 SGHTA and CDR2 FQGTGA come from the germline V gene. Trimming left V 2 bases short and J 5 bases short, with 9 bases between. CDR3 in amino acids: CASSLDRRTGELFF. For the CDR3, the DNA is TGTGCCAGCAGCTTAGATCGCCGAACCGGGGAGCTGTTTTTT.

This clone was observed a few times. The V and J genes are TRBV6-5 and TRBJ2-7; 8 positions match TRBD2. The length of the CDR3 is 14 residues. V gave up 5 bases and J gave up 4 bases; unmatched junction bases: 7. From germline, CDR1 is MNHEY and CDR2 SVGAGI. The CDR3 loop reads CASSPSGSFYEQYF. Here the CDR3 DNA reads TGTGCCAGCAGTCCGAGCGGGAGTTTTTACGAGCAGTACTTC.

V is TRBV7-9 and J is TRBJ2-2; 11 bases map to TRBD2. The germline CDR1 and CDR2 sequences are SEHNR and FQNEAQ (reference sequence). The CDR3 sequence is 15 residues long. The V gene end was trimmed by 7 bases and the J gene end by 6 bases; junction bases not matched to a gene: 7. The CDR3 DNA is TGTGCCAGCATATATAGCGGGAGGGCCCCCGGGGAGCTGTTTTTT. Translated, it gives CASIYSGRAPGELFF. The full variable domain, with the rest looked up from reference TRBV7-9 and TRBJ2-2, is DTGVSQNPRHKITKRGQNVTFRCDPISEHNRLYWYRQTLGQGPEFLTYFQNEAQLEKSRLLSDRFSAERPKGSFSTLEIQRTEQGDSAMYLCASIYSGRAPGELFFGEGSRLTVL.

This clone was counted between two and nine times. The gene calls are TRBV6-8 and TRBJ2-7; TRBD2 matches 7 bases. Germline V lookup: CDR1 MNHGY, CDR2 SAAAGT. This CDR3 contains 13 residues. Unmatched junction bases numbered 5, after V lost 4 bases and J lost 5 bases. The CDR3 DNA follows: TGTGCCAGCAGTTCACTAGCGAAGCACGAGCAGTACTTC. Residues: CASSSLAKHEQYF.

This clone was detected a few times. The chain recombines TRBV28 with TRBJ1-4; 10 bases agree with TRBD1. The germline gives CDR1 MDHEN, CDR2 SYDVKM. The CDR3 runs to 15 residues. J gave up 6 bases and V 5 bases, and 6 bases lay outside the gene matches. The CDR3 bases are TGTGCCAGCAGTATTCCCGGGACAGGGGATGAAAAACTGTTTTTT. This sequence encodes CASSIPGTGDEKLFF. The whole variable domain, filled in from reference TRBV28 and TRBJ1-4, reads DVKVTQSSRYLVKRTGEKVFLECVQDMDHENMFWYRQDPGLGLRLIYFSYDVKMKEKGDIPEGYSVSREKKERFSLILESASTNQTSMYLCASSIPGTGDEKLFFGSGTQLSVL.

The chain links TRBV29-1 to TRBJ1-3, with D hard to call. CDR1 is SQVTM, CDR2 ANQGSEA, per germline. V dropped 4 bases and J dropped 4 bases, with 17 bases sitting between them. There are 15 residues in the CDR3. The CDR3 DNA follows: TGCAGCGTTGTTCACCGGGGAGTGACAGGAAACACCATATATTTT. Amino acid sequence: CSVVHRGVTGNTIYF.

The V and J genes are TRBV30 and TRBJ1-3; unclear D gene. V lost 7 bases and J 0 bases, leaving 16 bases between the germline ends. Germline V gives CDR1 GTSNPN, CDR2 SVGIG (reference sequence). This CDR3 is built from 15 residues. The CDR3 loop is CASDSARRSGNTIYF. In nucleotides, the CDR3 is TGTGCCTCCGACTCGGCCCGCCGCTCTGGAAACACCATATATTTT.

This clone came up a few times. The chain links TRBV7-9 to TRBJ2-2; no clear D gene. The CDR3 totals 17 residues. Germline CDR1 SEHNR, CDR2 FQNEAQ (reference sequence). V dropped 2 bases and J dropped 4 bases, with 17 bases sitting between them. The CDR3 region has the DNA TGTGCCAGCAGCTTATTCTCGGGCGGTTTTAGCACCGGGGAGCTGTTTTTT. Its protein product is CASSLFSGGFSTGELFF. The variable domain in full, with the rest retrieved from reference TRBV7-9 and TRBJ2-2, is DTGVSQNPRHKITKRGQNVTFRCDPISEHNRLYWYRQTLGQGPEFLTYFQNEAQLEKSRLLSDRFSAERPKGSFSTLEIQRTEQGDSAMYLCASSLFSGGFSTGELFFGEGSRLTVL.

V and J are TRBV5-4 and TRBJ1-4; D not certain. The CDR3 sequence is 18 residues long. Deletions cut 4 bases from V and 0 bases from J, with 19 bases between. The V gene's germline CDR1 is SGHNT and CDR2 YYREEE (reference sequence). The CDR3, as DNA: TGTGCCAGCAGCCGGAGACAAGGCCCTGGGGCAACTAATGAAAAACTGTTTTTT. Encoded protein: CASSRRQGPGATNEKLFF.

This chain uses TRBV2 with TRBJ1-1, with a weak D call TRBD1 (5 bases). Between the trimmed V and J ends, which lost 4 bases and 1 base, there was a span of 10 bases. Germline CDR1 reads SNHLY; CDR2 reads FYNNEI. The CDR3 is made up of 14 amino acids. CDR3 amino acids: CASSVGTPNTEAFF. The CDR3 nucleotides are TGTGCCAGCAGTGTCGGGACGCCGAACACTGAAGCTTTCTTT.

This clone was seen more than once but under ten times. The chain links TRBV10-3 to TRBJ1-1; D perhaps matches TRBD1 (5 bases). This CDR3 spans 13 amino acids. V lost 6 bases, J lost 6 bases, and 14 bases lay in between. Germline V gives CDR1 ENHRY, CDR2 SYGVKD. For the CDR3, the DNA is TGTGCCATCAGATCTGGGGGGGACTCTGAAGCTTTCTTT. Protein sequence: CAIRSGGDSEAFF.

This clone came up a few times. The CDR3 reads CASSRDGGKLFF. The CDR3 DNA reads as TGCGCCAGCAGCCGGGACGGCGGAAAACTGTTTTTT. This sequence joins TRBV5-1 and TRBJ1-4, with TRBD1 as a possible D gene (5 bases). V dropped 4 bases and J dropped 10 bases, with 11 bases sitting between them. CDR1 and CDR2 from the germline V gene are SGHRS and YFSETQ. The CDR3 contains 12 residues.

The chain links TRBV11-2 to TRBJ2-2; D may be TRBD2 (6 bases). The CDR3 is 16 amino acids. Germline V gives CDR1 SGHAT, CDR2 FQNNGV. Trimming removed 0 bases from V and 7 bases from J, with 15 bases in between. Written as DNA, the CDR3 is TGTGCCAGCAGCTTAGAGACCGGGACTCCAAACGGGGAGCTGTTTTTT. This encodes CASSLETGTPNGELFF.

V usage is TRBV5-8 and J usage is TRBJ1-3, with a weak D call TRBD1 (6 bases). Germline values: CDR1 SGHTS, CDR2 YDEGEE. Trimming cost V 3 bases and J 1 base, with 14 bases left between them. There are 16 residues in the CDR3. CDR3 loop: CASSSRQALSGNTIYF. The CDR3 DNA reads as TGTGCCAGCAGCTCCAGACAGGCGCTTTCTGGAAACACCATATATTTT.

The chain uses TRBV5-1 and TRBJ2-5; tentatively, D is TRBD1 (5 bases). This CDR3 comprises 14 residues. Germline V lookup: CDR1 SGHRS, CDR2 YFSETQ. Trimming pared 4 bases from V and 3 bases from J, leaving 13 bases between. DNA of the CDR3: TGCGCCAGCAGCCGTGAAAGGGGCAAAGAGACCCAGTACTTC. Residues: CASSRERGKETQYF.

The J gene is TRBJ2-7, the V gene TRBV7-8, with 7 bases matching TRBD1. With V trimmed by 1 base and J by 0 bases, 6 bases remained unmatched. Germline lookup yields CDR1 SGHVS and CDR2 FQNEAQ. The length of the CDR3 is 16 residues. Written as DNA, the CDR3 is TGTGCCAGCAGCTTAGATTCGACAGGGAGCTCCTACGAGCAGTACTTC. Protein: CASSLDSTGSSYEQYF.

CDR3 protein: CAWSTGGVGANVLTF. The CDR3 coding sequence is TGTGCCTGGAGTACAGGGGGGGTTGGGGCCAACGTCCTGACTTTC. The rearrangement links TRBV30 to TRBJ2-6; maybe TRBD1 (8 bases). V shed 2 bases and J shed 3 bases, with 11 bases lying between them. Germline V gene lookup returns CDR1 GTSNPN and CDR2 SVGIG (reference sequence). The CDR3 extends over 15 amino acids.

This rearrangement joins TRBV2 to TRBJ1-3, with no clear D. CDR1 SNHLY and CDR2 FYNNEI come from the germline V gene. There are 15 residues in the CDR3. The V end was cut by 7 bases, the J end by 5 bases, with 18 bases between. In DNA form, the CDR3 reads TGTGCCAGCAAACCCGGACGGCTATCTCGAAACACCATATATTTT. This encodes CASKPGRLSRNTIYF.

V gene TRBV7-9 combines with J gene TRBJ2-6; D unclear. V lost 5 bases to trimming and J lost 12 bases, with 11 bases between them. CDR1 and CDR2 from the germline V gene are SEHNR and FQNEAQ (reference sequence). This CDR3 spans 12 amino acids. The CDR3 loop reads CASSRAAGVLTF. DNA for the CDR3: TGTGCCAGCAGCAGGGCAGCCGGCGTCCTGACTTTC. The entire variable domain, with the rest obtained from reference TRBV7-9 and TRBJ2-6, is as follows: DTGVSQNPRHKITKRGQNVTFRCDPISEHNRLYWYRQTLGQGPEFLTYFQNEAQLEKSRLLSDRFSAERPKGSFSTLEIQRTEQGDSAMYLCASSRAAGVLTFGAGSRLTVL.

The rearrangement joins TRBV6-5 to TRBJ2-5; D gene unclear. The germline V and J ends were trimmed by 4 bases and 5 bases, with 14 bases remaining between them. Germline-derived CDR1 and CDR2 are MNHEY and SVGAGI. The CDR3 has 14 amino acids. In nucleotides, the CDR3 is TGTGCCAGCAGTTCCCCGGGCCTACAGGAGACCCAGTACTTC. Translation gives CASSSPGLQETQYF.

The table lists this clone with a count of one. V usage is TRBV6-1 and J usage is TRBJ2-3; D gene ambiguous. The CDR3 is made up of 14 amino acids. From germline, CDR1 is MNHNS and CDR2 SASEGT. The ends were cut back, 4 bases at V and 5 bases at J, with 13 bases in the middle. Here the CDR3 reads CASSVRSTVDTQYF. The CDR3 bases are TGTGCCAGCAGTGTACGAAGCACTGTAGATACGCAGTATTTT.

The chain carries TRBV6-4 and TRBJ1-5, with 9 bases identical to TRBD1. The germline V gene has CDR1 MRHNA and CDR2 SNTAGT. V was clipped by 6 bases and J by 1 base; unmatched bases: 7. The CDR3 runs to 16 residues. For the CDR3, the DNA is TGTGCCAGCAGGCATGTACAGGGGGCGAGCAATCAGCCCCAGCATTTT. Protein sequence: CASRHVQGASNQPQHF.

The V gene is TRBV18, the J gene TRBJ2-3; the match to TRBD2 covers 7 bases. Per germline, CDR1 KGHSH and CDR2 LQKENI. V lost 6 bases and J lost 0; bases outside the gene matches: 3. This CDR3 region has 14 residues. Here the CDR3 DNA reads TGTGCCAGCTCCCGGCGGGAGAGCACAGATACGCAGTATTTT. Protein product: CASSRRESTDTQYF.

This clone was seen a handful of times. The chain is built from TRBV23-1 and TRBJ1-2, with D hard to call. TRBV23-1 is labeled an ORF, and its function is uncertain. CDR3 length: 12 amino acids. Trimming shortened V by 0 bases and J by 7 bases, and 6 bases separated the two germline ends. The CDR3 sequence is CASSQSSSGYTF. CDR3 coding DNA: TGCGCCAGCAGTCAATCGTCCAGTGGCTACACCTTC.

The V call is TRBV6-5, the J call TRBJ2-3, with D hard to call. The CDR3 spans 15 residues. Germline V lookup: CDR1 MNHEY, CDR2 SVGAGI. V was shortened by 4 bases and J by 0 bases, with 11 bases between the two germline ends. CDR3 residues: CASSSTFASTDTQYF. CDR3 coding DNA: TGTGCCAGCAGTTCGACCTTTGCTAGCACAGATACGCAGTATTTT.

This clone occurred a few times. J is TRBJ2-1 and V is TRBV10-1; D gene uncertain. The CDR3 contains 16 residues. Germline CDR1 reads WNHNN; CDR2 reads SYGVQD (reference sequence). With 2 bases removed from V and 0 bases from J, the gap between germline ends came to 11 bases. The CDR3, as DNA: TGCGCCAGCAGTGAGGATCGAAGGAGCTCCTACAATGAGCAGTTCTTC. Its protein product is CASSEDRRSSYNEQFF.

The J gene is TRBJ2-1, the V gene TRBV11-2, with D possibly matching TRBD1 (5 bases). Germline-derived CDR1 and CDR2 are SGHAT and FQNNGV. This CDR3 has 12 residues. The V end lost 6 bases, the J end lost 8 bases, and 11 bases lay between the germline ends. The CDR3 sequence: CASSSRGDEQFF. The CDR3 nucleotides read TGTGCCAGCAGTTCTAGGGGCGATGAGCAGTTCTTC.

This clone showed up just a few times. The gene calls are TRBV10-1 and TRBJ2-7; 8 nucleotides align to TRBD1. With 4 bases clipped from V and 6 bases from J, the junction kept 2 bases outside the gene matches. Germline CDR1 reads WNHNN; CDR2 reads SYGVQD (reference sequence). The CDR3 spans 12 residues. Here the CDR3 reads CASSGTGLEQYF. CDR3 bases: TGCGCCAGCAGTGGGACAGGGCTCGAGCAGTACTTC.